Each of the 10 T cell receptor beta chains below was sequenced from the same sample in a study of T cell repertoires in cytomegalovirus infection. TCRdb processed the reads anew with MiXCR; each CDR3 protein has one entry. The sample shows approximately 990,000 distinct CDR3 sequences, around 30% of them seen only once. Antigen specificity for these receptors is unknown. The sample here was cultured CD8+ T cells from PBMCs, taken from culture after CMV antigen stimulation. The source of these receptors is a human donor in good health (CMV status not recorded). Some clones in this sample may be carry-over from other donors' samples.

This clonotype was counted between two and nine times. V is TRBV9 and J is TRBJ1-5; TRBD1 agrees at 10 bases. This CDR3 is 15 amino acids long. V gave up 3 bases and J gave up 5 bases; unmatched junction bases: 5. From germline, CDR1 is SGDLS and CDR2 YYNGEE. The CDR3 is CASSAADRGHQPQHF. The CDR3 bases are TGTGCCAGCAGCGCAGCTGACAGGGGGCATCAGCCCCAGCATTTT.

Only a few counts were recorded for this clonotype. The chain carries TRBV28 and TRBJ2-3, with TRBD1 matching over 7 bases. The CDR3 has 15 amino acids. The germline gives CDR1 MDHEN, CDR2 SYDVKM. Trimming took 5 bases from V and 3 from J; bases not matched to a gene: 8. The CDR3 sequence is CASSQDRANTDTQYF. The CDR3 DNA reads as TGTGCCAGCAGTCAAGACAGGGCGAATACAGATACGCAGTATTTT.

This clonotype was detected many times. The gene calls are TRBV7-9 and TRBJ2-7; no clear D gene. The V and J ends lost 5 bases and 6 bases respectively, with 11 bases between them. This CDR3 is built from 12 residues. The germline CDR1 and CDR2 sequences are SEHNR and FQNEAQ (reference sequence). The CDR3 is CASSPPRREQYF. The CDR3 coding sequence is TGTGCCAGCAGCCCCCCCAGACGCGAGCAGTACTTC.

This clonotype has more than one count but fewer than ten. V gene TRBV12-3 or TRBV12-4 combines with J gene TRBJ2-5; D gene unclear. The V end was cut by 6 bases, the J end by 5 bases, with 10 bases between. The length of the CDR3 is 12 residues. CDR3 sequence reads: CASSPFRETQYF. DNA of the CDR3: TGTGCCAGCAGCCCTTTCCGGGAGACCCAGTACTTC.

This chain connects TRBV7-9 to TRBJ1-2; D gene uncertain. Germline V gives CDR1 SEHNR, CDR2 FQNEAQ (reference sequence). The CDR3 is made up of 13 amino acids. With 1 base removed from V and 4 bases from J, the gap between germline ends came to 7 bases. The CDR3 reads CASSLDRIYGYTF. CDR3 sequence (DNA): TGTGCCAGCAGCTTAGATCGGATCTATGGCTACACCTTC.

This clonotype turned up a few times. The genes are TRBV4-1 and TRBJ1-3; TRBD1 is a possible D gene (5 bases). V dropped 4 bases and J dropped 3 bases, with 13 bases sitting between them. The CDR3 is made up of 15 amino acids. CDR1 and CDR2 (germline): MGHRA, YSYEKL. The CDR3 DNA follows: TGCGCCAGCAGCCGGTTGCAGGGCAGTGGAAACACCATATATTTT. This gives the protein CASSRLQGSGNTIYF.

V is TRBV12-5 and J is TRBJ1-4, with 7 nucleotides matching TRBD1. The CDR3 sequence is 16 residues long. V lost 5 bases to trimming and J lost 7 bases; unmatched junction nucleotides: 13. Germline lookup yields CDR1 LGHNT and CDR2 FRNRAP. CDR3 sequence: CASGPPDAGGIEKLFF. The CDR3 DNA reads TGTGCTAGTGGTCCGCCCGATGCAGGGGGAATTGAAAAACTGTTTTTT. The variable domain in full, completed from reference TRBV12-5 and TRBJ1-4, reads DARVTQTPRHKVTEMGQEVTMRCQPILGHNTVFWYRQTMMQGLELLAYFRNRAPLDDSGMPKDRFSAEMPDATLATLKIQPSEPRDSAVYFCASGPPDAGGIEKLFFGSGTQLSVL.

This clonotype was detected ten times or more. The chain couples TRBV12-3 or TRBV12-4 to TRBJ1-5; possible D gene TRBD1, 5 bases. Trimming took off 1 base at V and 11 bases at J, with 15 bases between the two ends. The CDR3 length is 14 residues. CDR3 in amino acids: CASSLVRGPSAQHF. As DNA, the CDR3 is TGTGCCAGCAGTTTAGTGAGGGGACCCTCGGCCCAGCATTTT.

The chain couples TRBV29-1 to TRBJ2-5; TRBD2 matches at 10 bases. V gave up 6 bases and J gave up 4 bases; unmatched junction bases: 8. CDR3 length equals 14 residues. Per the germline V gene, CDR1 is SQVTM and CDR2 is ANQGSEA. In DNA form, the CDR3 reads TGCAGCGTGGAGTCTCTAGCGGGGGCAGAGACCCAGTACTTC. Protein: CSVESLAGAETQYF. Complete variable domain (other parts from reference TRBV29-1 and TRBJ2-5): SAVISQKPSRDICQRGTSLTIQCQVDSQVTMMFWYRQQPGQSLTLIATANQGSEATYESGFVIDKFPISRPNLTFSTLTVSNMSPEDSSIYLCSVESLAGAETQYFGPGTRLLVL.

This clonotype was picked up many times. The genes are TRBV7-8 and TRBJ2-7; D remains ambiguous. V was shortened by 4 bases and J by 6 bases, with 16 bases between the two germline ends. The CDR3 runs 14 residues. Germline V lookup: CDR1 SGHVS, CDR2 FQNEAQ. DNA for the CDR3: TGTGCCAGCAGCTCCCAGGCCCCCAGGATCGAGCAGTACTTC. This codes for CASSSQAPRIEQYF.